Following are 27 T cell receptor beta chains from one sample sequenced in a study of response to subunit inactivated influenza vaccine. TCRdb reprocessed the RT-PCR reads with MiXCR, giving one entry per CDR3 protein. The table has more than 400,000 distinct CDR3 sequences, roughly 7.9% seen once. Sequences were derived from PBMCs from blood, sampled less than 30 months after vaccination. These receptors were collected from a man aged 50-75 years who received an inactivated influenza vaccine.

The chain recombines TRBV20-1 with TRBJ1-2; weak D call: TRBD1 (5 bases). The CDR3 has 13 amino acids. The V gene lost 1 base and the J gene lost 4 bases, with 10 bases spanning the gap. The germline V gene encodes CDR1 DFQATT and CDR2 SNEGSKA (reference sequence). This chain's CDR3 is CSARVGETYGYTF. CDR3 DNA sequence: TGCAGTGCTAGAGTGGGGGAAACCTATGGCTACACCTTC.

The chain uses TRBV12-3 or TRBV12-4 and TRBJ2-6, with D hard to call. V lost 6 bases, J lost 4 bases, and 10 bases lay in between. The CDR3 covers 14 residues. The CDR3 DNA follows: TGTGCCAGCAGCAGAATTGGAGGGGCCAACGTCCTGACTTTC. Amino acid sequence: CASSRIGGANVLTF.

This clonotype appeared a few times. The CDR3 nucleotides read TGCGCCAGCGCAGGGATGGGAGATGAAAAACTGTTTTTT. Translation: CASAGMGDEKLFF. J is TRBJ1-4 and V is TRBV5-1, with D tentatively TRBD1 (5 bases). V was pared by 7 bases and J by 6 bases, with 13 bases between. The CDR3 runs 13 residues. Per the germline V gene, CDR1 is SGHRS and CDR2 is YFSETQ.

This clonotype was counted at least ten times. This chain connects TRBV24-1 to TRBJ2-5; 16 nucleotides align to TRBD2. Germline V gene data show CDR1 as KGHDR and CDR2 as SFDVKD. The V gene end was trimmed by 3 bases and the J gene end by 5 bases; junction bases not matched to a gene: 8. The CDR3 length is 18 residues. CDR3 loop: CATSDIGTSGRAVETQYF. The CDR3 DNA is TGTGCCACCAGTGATATAGGGACTAGCGGGAGGGCTGTCGAGACCCAGTACTTC.

This clonotype was counted a few times. The chain is built from TRBV5-6 and TRBJ2-2; D call uncertain. CDR3 length: 15 amino acids. CDR1 SGHDT and CDR2 YYEEEE come from the germline V gene. V was shortened by 2 bases and J by 3 bases, with 11 bases between the two germline ends. The CDR3 sequence is CASSFRQDYTGELFF. The CDR3 DNA sequence: TGTGCCAGCAGCTTTCGGCAAGACTACACCGGGGAGCTGTTTTTT. Looking up the rest from reference TRBV5-6 and TRBJ2-2 gives the full variable domain: DAGVTQSPTHLIKTRGQQVTLRCSPKSGHDTVSWYQQALGQGPQFIFQYYEEEERQRGNFPDRFSGHQFPNYSSELNVNALLLGDSALYLCASSFRQDYTGELFFGEGSRLTVL.

CDR3 DNA: TGTGCCAGCAGGGGAGGCAGCAATCAGCCCCAGCATTTT. Translated: CASRGGSNQPQHF. The gene calls are TRBV2 and TRBJ1-5; D is unresolved. Germline V gene sequence: CDR1 SNHLY, CDR2 FYNNEI. The CDR3 has 13 residues. Trimming shortened V by 6 bases and J by 1 base, and 7 bases separated the two germline ends.

This clonotype was seen repeatedly, ten times or more. The chain recombines TRBV5-1 with TRBJ2-7; tentatively, D is TRBD1 (5 bases). The germline V gene encodes CDR1 SGHRS and CDR2 YFSETQ. This CDR3 spans 15 amino acids. The V end lost 1 base, the J end lost 3 bases, and 14 bases lay between the germline ends. For the CDR3, the DNA is TGCGCCAGCAGCTTGATTCGGTCGCAGGGCTACGAGCAGTACTTC. Amino acids: CASSLIRSQGYEQYF.

This clonotype was observed many times. The J gene is TRBJ2-3, the V gene TRBV10-3; a weak D match, TRBD2 (5 bases). Trimming stripped 10 bases from V and 8 bases from J, with 16 bases between. The CDR3 loop spans 12 amino acids. Looked up from germline, CDR1 is ENHRY and CDR2 is SYGVKD. CDR3 in amino acids: CATMDSDFTQYF. The CDR3 DNA sequence: TGTGCCACCATGGACTCCGACTTTACGCAGTATTTT.

This clonotype came up a few times. The chain carries TRBV15 and TRBJ2-3, with 7 bases lining up with TRBD2. Trimming at V came to 0 bases and at J to 2 bases, leaving 8 bases not matched to a gene. The CDR3 loop spans 17 amino acids. Germline CDR1 reads LNHNV; CDR2 reads YYDKDF (reference sequence). The CDR3 DNA follows: TGTGCCACCAGCAGAGATGTGGCGCGGGGGATCACAGATACGCAGTATTTT. It yields the protein CATSRDVARGITDTQYF.

This clonotype was seen ten or more times. As DNA, the CDR3 is TGCAGCGTTCTTGACGGTTCTACGGAGCAGTACTTC. Translated: CSVLDGSTEQYF. This sequence joins TRBV29-1 and TRBJ2-7; no clear D gene. The germline V gene encodes CDR1 SQVTM and CDR2 ANQGSEA. Trimming removed 5 bases at V and 7 bases at J, with 15 bases between. The CDR3 contains 12 residues.

This clonotype came up many times. The chain has TRBV4-3 and TRBJ2-7; unclear D gene. The germline CDR1 and CDR2 sequences are LGHNA and YSLEER. This CDR3 contains 14 residues. V gave up 0 bases and J gave up 0 bases, with 6 bases separating them. The CDR3 coding sequence is TGCGCCAGCAGCCAAGATCTAGGCTCCTACGAGCAGTACTTC. Translation gives CASSQDLGSYEQYF.

This clonotype was seen only a few times. The gene calls are TRBV7-9 and TRBJ2-3; 9 nucleotides line up with TRBD2. V lost 4 bases to trimming and J lost 6 bases; unmatched junction nucleotides: 8. The CDR3 length is 15 residues. Germline V gives CDR1 SEHNR, CDR2 FQNEAQ (reference sequence). CDR3 sequence (DNA): TGTGCCAGCAGCTCCTCTAGCGGGACTAGGGATACGCAGTATTTT. It translates to CASSSSSGTRDTQYF.

Only one count was recorded for this clonotype. The rearrangement uses TRBV7-9 and TRBJ2-7; TRBD1 agrees at 10 bases. This CDR3 has 15 residues. Germline values: CDR1 SEHNR, CDR2 FQNEAQ (reference sequence). Losses at the gene ends were 5 bases for V and 4 bases for J; bases not matched to a gene: 8. The CDR3 reads CASSPPRQGAYEQYF. The CDR3 nucleotides are TGTGCCAGCAGCCCCCCCCGACAGGGGGCTTACGAGCAGTACTTC.

This clonotype was observed a few times. The rearrangement uses TRBV29-1 and TRBJ1-4, with unresolved D. This CDR3 has 10 residues. The V gene's germline CDR1 is SQVTM and CDR2 ANQGSEA. V gave up 6 bases and J gave up 8 bases, with 7 bases separating them. CDR3 sequence (DNA): TGCAGCGTAAAGAGGGAAAAACTGTTTTTT. This sequence encodes CSVKREKLFF.

To note about this clonotype: The junction differs from germline at one of its ends, possibly a read error. CDR3 amino acids: CACSGPRGPGNTIYF. CDR3 sequence (DNA): TGTGCCTGCAGCGGACCGAGGGGGCCTGGAAACACCATATATTTT. J is TRBJ1-3 and V is TRBV9; 7 bases are a match to TRBD1. CDR3 length: 15 residues. Germline V CDR1 and CDR2: SGDLS, YYNGEE.

In its sample, this clonotype was seen many times. This chain links TRBV20-1 with TRBJ2-2; D tentatively reads TRBD1 or TRBD2 (5 bases each). The germline V gene encodes CDR1 DFQATT and CDR2 SNEGSKA (reference sequence). V lost 5 bases to trimming and J lost 6 bases, with 10 bases between them. The CDR3 has 12 amino acids. CDR3 sequence reads: CSASPGPGELFF. DNA of the CDR3: TGCAGTGCTTCGCCGGGGCCCGGGGAGCTGTTTTTT.

The rearrangement links TRBV20-1 to TRBJ2-7; 7 bases agree with TRBD2. CDR1 and CDR2 (germline): DFQATT, SNEGSKA (reference sequence). Trimming cost V 5 bases and J 3 bases; bases outside gene matches: 16. The CDR3 loop spans 16 amino acids. The CDR3 region is CSAESAPFRGVYEQYF. For the CDR3, the DNA is TGCAGTGCTGAGTCCGCTCCCTTCCGGGGGGTCTACGAGCAGTACTTC.

CDR3 amino acids: CASSHGTGASYEQYF. The DNA of the CDR3 is TGCGCCAGCAGCCATGGGACAGGGGCCTCCTACGAGCAGTACTTC. This chain links TRBV4-1 with TRBJ2-7; 10 bases are shared with TRBD1. This CDR3 is built from 15 residues. CDR1 and CDR2 (germline): MGHRA, YSYEKL. The J segment lost 0 bases and the V segment lost 3 bases, leaving 2 bases of the junction unmatched.

This chain links TRBV5-1 with TRBJ1-1, with TRBD1 as a possible D gene (6 bases). The CDR3 sequence is 12 residues long. Between the trimmed V and J ends, which lost 5 bases and 7 bases, there was a span of 12 bases. Germline CDR1 and CDR2: SGHRS and YFSETQ. The chain's CDR3 is CASSRQDGEAFF. CDR3 DNA sequence: TGCGCCAGCAGTCGACAGGACGGTGAAGCTTTCTTT.

This clonotype was seen many times. The chain links TRBV29-1 to TRBJ2-1, with TRBD2 matching 8 bases. The germline V gene has CDR1 SQVTM and CDR2 ANQGSEA. The ends lost 7 bases at V and 0 bases at J; junction bases unmatched: 8. CDR3 size: 15 residues. In DNA, the CDR3 is TGCAGCGCAGAAGGCGGGAGGAGCTCCTACAATGAGCAGTTCTTC. Translated, it gives CSAEGGRSSYNEQFF.

This clonotype was observed a few times. The DNA of the CDR3 is TGTGCCAGCAGGAGGGAGGCAGTGAACACCGGGGAGCTGTTTTTT. This sequence encodes CASRREAVNTGELFF. The chain joins TRBV7-9 to TRBJ2-2; possibly TRBD2 for D (6 bases). This CDR3 has 15 residues. CDR1 is SEHNR, CDR2 FQNEAQ, per germline (reference sequence). With 6 bases removed from V and 1 base from J, the gap between germline ends came to 12 bases.

This clonotype turned up a few times. The rearrangement uses TRBV6-6 and TRBJ2-7; possible D gene TRBD1, 5 bases. Germline V gene sequence: CDR1 MNHNY, CDR2 SVGAGI (reference sequence). V lost 4 bases to trimming and J lost 7 bases, with 14 bases between them. CDR3 length: 13 residues. The CDR3 is CASSWTGPGEQYF. The CDR3 DNA reads as TGTGCCAGCAGTTGGACCGGACCAGGGGAGCAGTACTTC.

In its sample, this clonotype was seen many times. CDR3 in DNA: TGTGCCAGCAGCCAAGGCCTAGTATCGGGCTATGGCTACACCTTC. Its translation is CASSQGLVSGYGYTF. V and J are TRBV3-1 and TRBJ1-2, with D uncertain. V lost 1 base, J lost 4 bases, and 13 bases lay in between. Germline CDR1 LGHDT, CDR2 YNNKEL (reference sequence). The CDR3 sequence is 15 residues long.

The chain has TRBV20-1 and TRBJ2-1; D is uncertain. Germline CDR1 and CDR2: DFQATT and SNEGSKA (reference sequence). Trimming shortened V by 3 bases and J by 7 bases, and 4 bases separated the two germline ends. The CDR3 length is 10 residues. The CDR3 is CSASLNEQFF. The CDR3 DNA reads as TGCAGTGCTAGTCTAAATGAGCAGTTCTTC.

The rearrangement uses TRBV10-3 and TRBJ1-1, with 7 bases aligning to TRBD1. Germline CDR1 reads ENHRY; CDR2 reads SYGVKD. V gave up 8 bases and J gave up 9 bases; unmatched junction bases: 6. This CDR3 contains 11 residues. This chain's CDR3 is CAIGETGQAFF. Here the CDR3 DNA reads TGTGCCATCGGGGAGACAGGGCAAGCTTTCTTT.

This clonotype was found a few times. This sequence joins TRBV24-1 and TRBJ2-5; D could derive from TRBD1 or TRBD2 (7 bases each). CDR1 and CDR2 (germline): KGHDR, SFDVKD. This CDR3 contains 16 residues. V was trimmed by 4 bases and J by 0 bases, leaving 14 bases between them. DNA of the CDR3: TGTGCCACCAGTGACCCAGGGGGGGTCTACCAAGAGACCCAGTACTTC. This encodes CATSDPGGVYQETQYF.

This clonotype was recorded a few times. The DNA for the CDR3 is TGTGCCAGCACCCCGGGGGGCCCTGGGGCCAACGTCCTGACTTTC. Protein: CASTPGGPGANVLTF. V usage is TRBV5-6 and J usage is TRBJ2-6, with D possibly TRBD2 on 7 matching bases. Per germline, CDR1 SGHDT and CDR2 YYEEEE. Trimming left V 6 bases short and J 2 bases short, with 12 bases between. This CDR3 is 15 amino acids long.